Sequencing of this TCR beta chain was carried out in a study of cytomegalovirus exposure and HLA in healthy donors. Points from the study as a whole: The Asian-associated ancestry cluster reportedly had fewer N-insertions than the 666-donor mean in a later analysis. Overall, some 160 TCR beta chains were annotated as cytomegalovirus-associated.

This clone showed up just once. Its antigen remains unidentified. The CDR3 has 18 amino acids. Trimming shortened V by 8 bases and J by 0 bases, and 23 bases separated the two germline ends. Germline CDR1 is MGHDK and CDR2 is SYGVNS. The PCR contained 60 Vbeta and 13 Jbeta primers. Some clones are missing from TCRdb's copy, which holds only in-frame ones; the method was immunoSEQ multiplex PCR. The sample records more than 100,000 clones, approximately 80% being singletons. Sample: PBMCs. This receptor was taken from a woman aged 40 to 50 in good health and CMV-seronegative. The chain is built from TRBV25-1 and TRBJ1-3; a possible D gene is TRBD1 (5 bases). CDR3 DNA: TGTGCCAGCTCCTATGGGGCCCGAGTAGGGTACTCTGGAAACACCATATATTTT. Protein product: CASSYGARVGYSGNTIYF.